The T cell receptor beta chain under discussion was sequenced for a study of blood T cell repertoires in COVID-19. The wider study: Sources were T cells, B-cell-depleted T cells, or PBMCs; the material itself was cDNA or gDNA.

The table came from immunoSEQ multiplex PCR; TCRdb's copy has only in-frame clones and leaves some out. Seen here are 200,000 to 250,000 clones, about 88% observed once, and the top ten hold approximately 3%. The CDR3 length is 17 residues. Germline V CDR1 and CDR2: MNHEY, SMNVEV (reference sequence). The V segment lost 6 bases and the J segment 4 bases; nucleotides outside the gene matches: 12. Material: peripheral blood. This receptor was taken from a man aged 55-75 years with acute or convalescent COVID-19. This rearrangement joins TRBV27 to TRBJ1-2; TRBD1 aligns across 12 bases. The CDR3 protein is CASRPAGQGAQSYGYTF. In DNA form, the CDR3 reads TGTGCCAGCAGGCCAGCGGGACAGGGGGCGCAGAGCTATGGCTACACCTTC.